The rows below give T cell receptor beta chains drawn from one sample of a study of T cell changes during pregnancy in multiple sclerosis. Using immunoSEQ multiplex PCR, the repertoire was profiled, and TCRdb retains in-frame clones only, with some absent. The table records about 80,000 clones, about 92% of them present only once. The sample was peripheral blood, taken before pregnancy. Source of these receptors: a female donor with multiple sclerosis, enrolled in a pregnancy study. CDR3s include the opening cysteine and the closing phenylalanine or tryptophan. D genes are given only for firm matches. The size entry is marked missing in some rows and otherwise reads once, few, many or a size class.

V gene	D gene	J gene	clone size	CDR3 protein	CDR3 DNA
TRBV30	NA	TRBJ1-2	NA	CAYLPGVTRDGYTF	TGTGCCTACCTTCCCGGGGTGACGAGGGATGGCTACACCTTC
TRBV6-6	TRBD2	TRBJ2-5	NA	CASSRPGGRETQYF	TGTGCCAGCAGTCGGCCGGGAGGCCGAGAGACCCAGTACTTC
TRBV4-1	TRBD2	TRBJ2-7	NA	CASSQERLAGGYEQYF	TGCGCCAGCAGCCAAGAGCGGCTAGCGGGTGGCTACGAGCAGTACTTC
TRBV6-1	NA	TRBJ2-2	NA	CASSFTGTGELFF	TGTGCCAGCAGTTTTACAGGAACCGGGGAGCTGTTTTTT
TRBV28	TRBD1	TRBJ2-6	NA	CASKENRGTFSGANVLTF	TGTGCCAGCAAAGAGAACAGGGGGACCTTCTCTGGGGCCAACGTCCTGACTTTC
TRBV4-1	TRBD2	TRBJ2-2	once	CASSQRTSGSGELFF	TGCGCCAGCAGCCAAAGGACTAGCGGGAGCGGGGAGCTGTTTTTT
TRBV6-6	NA	TRBJ2-7	NA	CASSYKADTYEQYF	TGTGCCAGCAGTTACAAGGCAGACACCTACGAGCAGTACTTC
TRBV7-9	TRBD1	TRBJ1-1	NA	CASTLGGGEWGDTEAFF	TGTGCCAGCACCCTTGGAGGGGGCGAGTGGGGCGACACTGAAGCTTTCTTT
TRBV9	NA	TRBJ2-6	NA	CASTGLGANVLTF	TGTGCCAGTACAGGGTTAGGGGCCAACGTCCTGACTTTC
TRBV7-8	TRBD1	TRBJ1-2	NA	CASSGTGGGYTF	TGTGCCAGCAGCGGGACAGGGGGCGGCTACACCTTC
TRBV19	NA	TRBJ1-5	NA	CASSLGPKQGFSNQPQHF	TGTGCCAGTAGTTTGGGTCCTAAGCAGGGCTTTAGCAATCAGCCCCAGCATTTT
TRBV29-1	TRBD1	TRBJ2-5	NA	CSAVDRGKETQYF	TGCAGCGCAGTGGACAGGGGGAAAGAGACCCAGTACTTC
TRBV27	NA	TRBJ1-3	NA	CASSFSRDSGNTIYF	TGTGCCAGCAGTTTTTCCAGGGACTCTGGAAACACCATATATTTT
TRBV4-3	NA	TRBJ2-2	few	CASSQDRDWVTGELFF	TGCGCCAGCAGCCAGGACCGGGACTGGGTAACCGGGGAGCTGTTTTTT
TRBV5-4	NA	TRBJ2-4	NA	CASSLDGNIQYF	TGTGCCAGCAGCCTAGACGGAAACATTCAGTACTTC
TRBV29-1	TRBD1	TRBJ2-1	NA	CSVKPTGGDFSEQFF	TGCAGCGTTAAACCGACAGGGGGCGATTTCAGTGAGCAGTTCTTC
TRBV7-3	NA	TRBJ2-6	NA	CASSLGHGGGANVLTF	TGTGCCAGCAGCTTAGGACATGGCGGCGGGGCCAACGTCCTGACTTTC
TRBV27	NA	TRBJ2-1	NA	CASSLQGQGNYNEQFF	TGTGCCAGCAGTCTCCAGGGGCAGGGGAATTACAATGAGCAGTTCTTC
TRBV6-5	TRBD2	TRBJ2-7	NA	CATNSGTYEQYF	TGTGCAACGAATAGCGGGACCTACGAGCAGTACTTC
TRBV27	NA	TRBJ1-2	NA	CASKSSSVYGYTF	TGTGCCAGCAAAAGTTCCAGTGTCTATGGCTACACCTTC
TRBV11-1	TRBD2	TRBJ2-7	NA	CASSLALGGTNEQYF	TGTGCCAGCAGCTTAGCGCTGGGGGGGACTAACGAGCAGTACTTC
TRBV4-3	TRBD1	TRBJ1-1	NA	CASSLRQGDNTEAFF	TGCGCCAGCAGCCTGAGACAGGGGGATAATACTGAAGCTTTCTTT
TRBV7-2	TRBD2	TRBJ2-7	NA	CASSFGTSGSGRQQYF	TGTGCCAGCAGCTTCGGGACTAGCGGGAGCGGGAGACAGCAGTACTTC
TRBV5-4	NA	TRBJ2-2	NA	CASSLVQGGTGELFF	TGTGCCAGCAGCTTGGTGCAGGGAGGCACCGGGGAGCTGTTTTTT
TRBV9	NA	TRBJ2-5	NA	CASSLYEGGHAETQYF	TGTGCCAGCAGCCTCTACGAGGGGGGGCACGCGGAGACCCAGTACTTC
TRBV28	NA	TRBJ2-2	NA	CASSIPGNGLFF	TGTGCCAGCAGTATCCCAGGGAACGGGCTGTTTTTT
TRBV5-1	TRBD2	TRBJ2-5	once	CASSLESGRAETQYF	TGCGCCAGCAGCTTGGAAAGCGGGAGGGCAGAGACCCAGTACTTC
TRBV7-8	NA	TRBJ2-3	NA	CASSLVPRGLTDTQYF	TGTGCCAGCAGCTTAGTCCCAAGGGGGTTGACAGATACGCAGTATTTT
TRBV30	NA	TRBJ1-1	few	CAWAQGEAFF	TGTGCCTGGGCCCAGGGTGAAGCTTTCTTT
TRBV6-9	TRBD1	TRBJ2-1	once	CASSSYRDRGEFF	TGTGCCAGCAGTTCCTACCGGGACAGAGGGGAGTTCTTC
TRBV18	TRBD2	TRBJ2-7	NA	CASSPRSGGNYEQYF	TGTGCCAGCTCACCCCGGTCGGGGGGGAACTACGAGCAGTACTTC
TRBV15	NA	TRBJ1-1	NA	CATSRDGAATEAFF	TGTGCCACCAGCAGAGATGGGGCGGCAACTGAAGCTTTCTTT
TRBV9	TRBD1	TRBJ1-2	NA	CASSDPGGDYYGYTF	TGTGCCAGCAGCGACCCAGGGGGCGACTACTATGGCTACACCTTC
TRBV27	NA	TRBJ1-2	NA	CASSPRGTSYTF	TGTGCCAGCAGTCCCCGGGGGACGAGCTACACCTTC
TRBV6-1	TRBD1	TRBJ2-3	NA	CAHNPGGLFADTQYF	TGTGCCCACAACCCAGGGGGTTTATTTGCAGATACGCAGTATTTT
TRBV7-2	NA	TRBJ2-7	NA	CASSVSHGTSLYEQYF	TGTGCCAGCAGCGTATCCCACGGGACAAGCCTTTACGAGCAGTACTTC
TRBV2	NA	TRBJ2-2	NA	CASSGGWPGELFF	TGTGCCAGCAGTGGAGGGTGGCCCGGGGAGCTGTTTTTT
TRBV6-5	NA	TRBJ2-5	NA	CASRQSETQYF	TGTGCCAGCAGACAGAGTGAGACCCAGTACTTC
TRBV6-6	NA	TRBJ2-7	NA	CASSRQVTYEQYF	TGTGCCAGCAGTCGACAGGTGACCTACGAGCAGTACTTC
TRBV29-1	TRBD2	TRBJ2-1	NA	CSVGRLANNEQFF	TGCAGCGTTGGAAGACTAGCCAACAATGAGCAGTTCTTC
TRBV28	NA	TRBJ2-2	NA	CASLRGGKTGELFF	TGTGCCAGCTTAAGGGGGGGGAAAACCGGGGAGCTGTTTTTT
TRBV5-1	NA	TRBJ2-2	NA	CASSSLPNTGELFF	TGCGCCAGCAGCTCTCTACCGAACACCGGGGAGCTGTTTTTT